Listed here are 15 T cell receptor beta chains from one sample, sequenced in a study of shared clonotypes between healthy human individuals. Measured with immunoSEQ multiplex PCR; TCRdb has only the in-frame clones, and not every one. In the table there are some 2,000,000 clones, around 96% of which are singletons. It was CD45RO-negative cells, positively selected for CCR7, that made up naive CD8 cells, with terminally differentiated effector memory CD45RA+ cells excluded. Material for sequencing was naive CD8+ T cells sorted from blood. These receptors were obtained from a man aged 18 to 30 in good health.

The chain carries TRBV7-8 and TRBJ2-3; TRBD1 aligns across 10 bases. Looked up from germline, CDR1 is SGHVS and CDR2 is FQNEAQ. The ends lost 0 bases at V and 4 bases at J; junction bases unmatched: 4. The CDR3 covers 16 residues. The CDR3 sequence is CASSLAIGQGADTQYF. The CDR3 region has the DNA TGTGCCAGCAGCTTAGCGATTGGACAGGGGGCAGATACGCAGTATTTT.

This clone showed up just once. The chain links TRBV6-5 to TRBJ2-5; the D is unclear. The CDR3 loop spans 15 amino acids. Germline V CDR1 and CDR2: MNHEY, SVGAGI. Trimming took 0 bases from V and 5 from J, leaving 13 bases between them. The CDR3 here is CASSYSKIRKETQYF. CDR3 DNA sequence: TGTGCCAGCAGTTACTCGAAAATCAGGAAGGAGACCCAGTACTTC.

The chain employs TRBV5-4 and TRBJ1-1; weak D call: TRBD1 (5 bases). V gave up 4 bases and J gave up 3 bases, with 13 bases separating them. The length of the CDR3 is 14 residues. Germline CDR1 reads SGHNT; CDR2 reads YYREEE (reference sequence). The DNA for the CDR3 is TGTGCCAGCAGCACTGAGGGAGGGGACACTGAAGCTTTCTTT. Its translation: CASSTEGGDTEAFF. Full variable domain (rest looked up from reference TRBV5-4 and TRBJ1-1): ETGVTQSPTHLIKTRGQQVTLRCSSQSGHNTVSWYQQALGQGPQFIFQYYREEENGRGNFPPRFSGLQFPNYSSELNVNALELDDSALYLCASSTEGGDTEAFFGQGTRLTVV.

The chain is built from TRBV2 and TRBJ1-5; tentative D call: TRBD1 (5 bases). Per the germline V gene, CDR1 is SNHLY and CDR2 is FYNNEI. V gave up 1 base and J gave up 3 bases, with 10 bases separating them. The CDR3 is 15 amino acids. The CDR3 coding sequence is TGTGCCAGCAGTGAAGTTGGCAGGGACAATCAGCCCCAGCATTTT. Translating it yields CASSEVGRDNQPQHF.

The chain combines TRBV5-1 with TRBJ2-7; D is possibly TRBD2 (6 bases). Trimming pared 1 base from V and 2 bases from J, leaving 13 bases between. CDR1 is SGHRS and CDR2 is YFSETQ in the germline V gene. The CDR3 consists of 15 residues. This chain's CDR3 is CASSLSPAGTYEQYF. The CDR3 DNA is TGCGCCAGCAGCTTGAGTCCGGCGGGAACCTACGAGCAGTACTTC.

The gene calls are TRBV5-6 and TRBJ2-2; 8 bases are shared with TRBD2. This CDR3 comprises 16 residues. Germline V gene sequence: CDR1 SGHDT, CDR2 YYEEEE. V was clipped by 4 bases and J by 4 bases; unmatched bases: 9. Here the CDR3 reads CASSPPAGDFTGELFF. CDR3 nucleotides: TGTGCCAGCAGCCCCCCAGCGGGGGACTTCACCGGGGAGCTGTTTTTT.

The V and J genes are TRBV27 and TRBJ1-2; D is unclear. V gave up 0 bases and J gave up 6 bases, with 8 bases separating them. Germline V gene lookup returns CDR1 MNHEY and CDR2 SMNVEV (reference sequence). CDR3 length: 13 residues. In nucleotides, the CDR3 is TGTGCCAGCAGTTTATCGTGGCAGAATGGCTACACCTTC. This sequence encodes CASSLSWQNGYTF.

V and J are TRBV7-8 and TRBJ1-2, with a weak D call TRBD1 (5 bases). The germline V and J ends were trimmed by 5 bases and 3 bases, with 10 bases remaining between them. The CDR3 consists of 13 residues. Germline lookup yields CDR1 SGHVS and CDR2 FQNEAQ. The CDR3 loop reads CASSRGVDYGYTF. In nucleotides, the CDR3 is TGTGCCAGCAGCCGGGGGGTAGACTATGGCTACACCTTC.

The chain has TRBV6-6 and TRBJ2-1; no clear D gene. The germline V gene encodes CDR1 MNHNY and CDR2 SVGAGI (reference sequence). V lost 0 bases to trimming and J lost 4 bases, with 10 bases between them. This CDR3 is 15 amino acids long. The CDR3 bases are TGTGCCAGCAGTTACTCGGGCTACCCATACAATGAGCAGTTCTTC. Translation: CASSYSGYPYNEQFF.

This chain connects TRBV11-2 to TRBJ2-7, with D possibly TRBD1 on 6 matching bases. The V gene's germline CDR1 is SGHAT and CDR2 FQNNGV. The CDR3 covers 14 residues. Trimming pared 0 bases from V and 5 bases from J, leaving 11 bases between. CDR3 nucleotides: TGTGCCAGCAGCTTAGACCCAGGGGTAGACGAGCAGTACTTC. It specifies CASSLDPGVDEQYF.

This chain links TRBV10-2 with TRBJ2-7; D possibly uses TRBD1 or TRBD2 (5 bases each). This CDR3 has 14 amino acids. Germline V gene lookup returns CDR1 WSHSY and CDR2 SAAADI. Trimming stripped 2 bases from V and 5 bases from J, with 13 bases between. Written as DNA, the CDR3 is TGCGCCAGCAGTGAGAGGCTGGGACCCGACGAGCAGTACTTC. It is translated as CASSERLGPDEQYF.

This clone came up once. The chain links TRBV2 to TRBJ2-5; D unresolved. The V gene lost 6 bases and the J gene lost 1 base, with 9 bases spanning the gap. CDR1 and CDR2 from the germline V gene are SNHLY and FYNNEI. The CDR3 has 13 amino acids. The CDR3 nucleotides read TGTGCCAGCAGGGTTAGTGGCCAAGAGACCCAGTACTTC. Amino acids: CASRVSGQETQYF. Full variable domain (rest looked up from reference TRBV2 and TRBJ2-5): EPEVTQTPSHQVTQMGQEVILRCVPISNHLYFYWYRQILGQKVEFLVSFYNNEISEKSEIFDDQFSVERPDGSNFTLKIRSTKLEDSAMYFCASRVSGQETQYFGPGTRLLVL.

This clone was seen just once. V usage is TRBV28 and J usage is TRBJ2-7; TRBD1 is a possible D gene (5 bases). The germline V gene has CDR1 MDHEN and CDR2 SYDVKM. V lost 1 base and J lost 2, with 9 bases in between. This CDR3 region has 14 residues. This CDR3 reads CASSLSGWTYEQYF. The DNA for the CDR3 is TGTGCCAGCAGTTTATCAGGGTGGACCTACGAGCAGTACTTC.

This clone was observed once. The rearrangement uses TRBV27 and TRBJ1-6; weak D call: TRBD1 (6 bases). The V end was cut by 3 bases, the J end by 7 bases, with 13 bases between. Per the germline V gene, CDR1 is MNHEY and CDR2 is SMNVEV (reference sequence). The CDR3 length is 15 residues. CDR3 loop: CASSLGAGTNSPLHF. Here the CDR3 DNA reads TGTGCCAGCAGTTTGGGGGCAGGGACCAATTCACCCCTCCACTTT.

V is TRBV7-9 and J is TRBJ1-4; TRBD1 matches 8 bases. With 5 bases clipped from V and 5 bases from J, the junction kept 7 bases outside the gene matches. Germline CDR1 SEHNR, CDR2 FQNEAQ (reference sequence). The CDR3 has 15 amino acids. The CDR3 sequence is CASSDSGGVNEKLFF. CDR3 nucleotides: TGTGCCAGCAGCGACTCAGGGGGCGTGAATGAAAAACTGTTTTTT.